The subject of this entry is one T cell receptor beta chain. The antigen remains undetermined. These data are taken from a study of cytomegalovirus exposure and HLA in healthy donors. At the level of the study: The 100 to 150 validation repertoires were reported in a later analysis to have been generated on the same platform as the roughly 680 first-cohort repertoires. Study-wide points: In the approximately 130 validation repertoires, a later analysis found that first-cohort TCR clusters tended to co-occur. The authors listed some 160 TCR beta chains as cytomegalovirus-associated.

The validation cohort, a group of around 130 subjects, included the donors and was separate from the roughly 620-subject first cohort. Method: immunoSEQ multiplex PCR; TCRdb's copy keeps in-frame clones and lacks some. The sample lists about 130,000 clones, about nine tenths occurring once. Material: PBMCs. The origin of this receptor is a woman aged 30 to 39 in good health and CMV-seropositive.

The CDR3 here is CASSAGTGSEQYF. CDR3 DNA: TGCGCCAGCAGCGCCGGGACAGGGTCCGAGCAGTACTTC. The chain uses TRBV5-1 and TRBJ2-7; 9 nucleotides line up with TRBD1. The CDR3 is 13 residues long. J gave up 6 bases and V 4 bases, and 5 bases lay outside the gene matches. Germline CDR1 reads SGHRS; CDR2 reads YFSETQ.